This T cell receptor beta chain emerged from a study of blood T cell repertoires in COVID-19. In the study overall: The cDNA or gDNA used as material had been derived from T cells, B-cell-depleted T cells, or PBMCs.

The age range of participants was 18 to 89 years, with residence in roughly 25 US areas. Assignment of participants to cohorts was predicated upon participant-reported clinical history. Authors' analysis steps: Researchers report that nucleated cell counts were estimated from reference gene primer amplification. TCRdb's table, derived via immunoSEQ multiplex PCR, lists solely in-frame clones and lacks some. Clonal size and the V and J genes are those of that table, whereas D and trimming came from the DNA. The table records approximately 380,000 clones, approximately 91% of them present only once. From germline, CDR1 is SGHAT and CDR2 FQNNGV. CDR3 length: 11 amino acids. Trimming pared 1 base from V and 7 bases from J, leaving 2 bases between.

The chain is built from TRBV11-2 and TRBJ2-1; D gene unclear. Input material: PBMCs or T cells enriched from blood (not recorded which). The receptor was isolated from a woman between 40 and 55 years old who had been exposed to COVID-19. DNA of the CDR3: TGTGCCAGCAGCTTAGCGAATGAGCAGTTCTTC. It is translated as CASSLANEQFF.